The T cell receptor beta chain under discussion was sequenced for a study of cytomegalovirus exposure and HLA in healthy donors. Looking at the study overall: Earlier work reported 110 million or so unique TCR beta sequences from about 200 million T cells.

Germline-derived CDR1 and CDR2 are WNHNN and SYGVQD (reference sequence). The CDR3 loop spans 15 amino acids. V was clipped by 7 bases and J by 5 bases; unmatched bases: 11. In the PCR, 60 Vbeta and 13 Jbeta primers were used. Profiling relied on immunoSEQ multiplex PCR, and the TCRdb table lists in-frame clones only, not all of them. The sample records about 90,000 clones, approximately 79% being singletons. The TCR sequence derives from a man in his thirties or forties in good health and CMV-seronegative. The specimen was PBMCs. The J gene is TRBJ2-5, the V gene TRBV10-1; TRBD1 aligns across 9 bases. CDR3 region: CASIYRQGDLETQYF. The DNA of the CDR3 is TGCGCCAGCATTTACCGACAGGGGGATTTGGAGACCCAGTACTTC.